This T cell receptor (beta chain) originates from a study of shared T cell receptors in the human thymus. The CDR3 is made up of 15 amino acids. The V end was cut by 4 bases, the J end by 5 bases, with 15 bases between. Germline V CDR1 and CDR2: MNHEY, SVGAGI. Sequenced by immunoSEQ multiplex PCR; TCRdb stores in-frame clones only, minus some. The sample lists 550,000 to 800,000 clones; 70% to 90% were seen once. Separately, the same data were catalogued under a study of human thymus T cells. As reported in that work: Those donating were healthy Finnish infants in corrective surgery for congenital heart defects.

The chain couples TRBV6-5 to TRBJ1-3; D is perhaps TRBD1 (6 bases). The receptor was derived from a girl less than two years old with a congenital heart defect. Sequencing was performed on thymocytes. The CDR3 DNA reads as TGTGCCAGCAGTTTTATTAGGGACATCAGAAACACCATATATTTT. This encodes CASSFIRDIRNTIYF.